A selection of T cell receptor beta chains follows, all from one sample in a study of T cells in Graves' hyperthyroidism and ophthalmopathy. TCRdb called the multiplex PCR reads again in MiXCR, with one record for every CDR3 protein. The table records hundreds of thousands of distinct CDR3 sequences, 14% of them present only once. Sample: blood. The receptors shown here come from a woman between 50 and 59 years old with Graves' ophthalmopathy. CDR3s include the opening cysteine and the closing phenylalanine or tryptophan.

TRBV2	TRBJ2-2	CASSGRWAGELFF
TRBV28	TRBJ1-1	CASSFHRVPTEAFF
TRBV24-1	TRBJ2-2	CATSDFRGHDTGELFF
TRBV9	TRBJ2-1	CASSELAGGLDEQFF
TRBV7-9	TRBJ1-5	CASSPGGGQPQHF
TRBV7-2	TRBJ2-2	CASSFYGGVGGELFF
TRBV27	TRBJ1-2	CASSFGAREGNYGYTF
TRBV20-1	TRBJ2-1	CSASYSGRRIYNEQFF
TRBV5-6	TRBJ2-2	CASSLGLAGVSGELFF
TRBV13	TRBJ2-7	CASAQATGGDDYEQYF
TRBV28	TRBJ1-5	CASSLPGQNSNQPQHF
TRBV7-9	TRBJ2-7	CASSSEREFSYEQYF
TRBV6-1	TRBJ2-5	CASSEAGLPTRETQYF
TRBV12-3/TRBV12-4	TRBJ1-5	CASSLSRHSNQPQHF
TRBV12-3/TRBV12-4	TRBJ1-1	CASSEGLMNTEAFF
TRBV5-1	TRBJ2-2	CASSLVSGAGELFF
TRBV5-6	TRBJ2-3	CASSFARSSLMDTQYF
TRBV5-1	TRBJ2-5	CASSWTPGTSGRAGETQYF
TRBV3-1	TRBJ2-3	CASSQVVGGDTQYF
TRBV7-2	TRBJ1-5	CASSLAPAGYQPQHF
TRBV12-3/TRBV12-4	TRBJ2-3	CASSFVGPTDTQYF
TRBV29-1	TRBJ2-1	CSAPRTINEQFF
TRBV14	TRBJ2-7	CASSHRQGIYEQYF
TRBV28	TRBJ2-4	CASSLIAGRHSVAKNIQYF
TRBV6-1	TRBJ2-6	CASIQTGTVIPIGANVLTF
TRBV29-1	TRBJ1-2	CSARGRVPYGYTF
TRBV20-1	TRBJ2-7	CSARDLTGDSYEQYF
TRBV28	TRBJ1-4	CASSATALNEKLFF
TRBV27	TRBJ1-4	CASSSPGEKLFF
TRBV7-2	TRBJ2-1	CASSPSSDNEQFF
TRBV5-1	TRBJ1-2	CASSSDGGYTF
TRBV29-1	TRBJ1-2	CSGGGDRGCGYTF
TRBV11-2	TRBJ2-5	CASSSAGGQETQYF